The clone carrying this TCR beta chain was counted many times. These data are taken from a study of T cells in Graves' hyperthyroidism and ophthalmopathy. There were TCR beta CDR3 regions amplified from RNA transcripts. In the first-round RT-PCR of the TCR CDR3, the HTBI primer set was used. One entry per CDR3 protein, called by TCRdb with MiXCR from the multiplex PCR reads. Of around 620,000 distinct CDR3 sequences in the sample, roughly 16% were seen once. With V trimmed by 4 bases and J by 6 bases, 12 bases remained unmatched. The V gene's germline CDR1 is MDHEN and CDR2 SYDVKM. The CDR3 covers 18 residues.

The receptor comes from a woman aged 25 to 39 with Graves' hyperthyroidism. Input material: blood. The J gene is TRBJ2-1, the V gene TRBV28; 13 bases map to TRBD2. The CDR3 loop reads CASSSGTSGTAPPNEQFF. In DNA, the CDR3 is TGTGCCAGCAGTTCAGGGACTAGCGGGACCGCCCCCCCCAATGAGCAGTTCTTC.